Listed here are 18 T cell receptor beta chains from one sample, sequenced in a study of T cell repertoires in cytomegalovirus infection. From the reads, TCRdb called clonotypes with MiXCR, one entry per CDR3 protein. Of 310,000 or so distinct CDR3 sequences listed, more than 20% were seen once; the top ten hold around 13%. Sequencing was done on a sample of PBMCs. Source of these receptors: a human donor in good health (CMV status not recorded). Some clones in this sample may be carry-over from other donors' samples.

This clonotype was counted ten times or more. This chain links TRBV7-2 with TRBJ2-7, with no clear D. Germline CDR1 and CDR2: SGHTA and FQGNSA. V was pared by 4 bases and J by 4 bases, with 11 bases between. The CDR3 spans 13 residues. As DNA, the CDR3 is TGTGCCAGCAGCTCCCGGCCCTTTTACGAGCAGTACTTC. The encoded protein is CASSSRPFYEQYF.

The chain uses TRBV7-6 and TRBJ1-1; TRBD1 agrees at 7 bases. Germline CDR1 is SGHVS and CDR2 is FNYEAQ. This CDR3 is built from 13 residues. Germline trimming cut 4 bases from V and 7 bases from J; bases unmatched to any gene: 6. CDR3 DNA sequence: TGTGCCAGCAGCTCTGACAGGGCGGGTGAAGCTTTCTTT. Amino acid sequence: CASSSDRAGEAFF.

This clonotype was picked up a small number of times. The V gene is TRBV7-3, the J gene TRBJ2-5, with D possibly TRBD2 on 6 matching bases. Germline CDR1 reads SGHTA; CDR2 reads FQGTGA. This CDR3 spans 15 amino acids. With 2 bases removed from V and 5 bases from J, the gap between germline ends came to 15 bases. CDR3 residues: CASSLGGLVGETQYF. The DNA for the CDR3 is TGTGCCAGCAGCTTAGGAGGGCTAGTAGGGGAGACCCAGTACTTC.

As to this clonotype: A much larger clone sits a single nucleotide away, making a read error possible. The chain couples TRBV12-3 or TRBV12-4 to TRBJ1-1; the D gene is possibly TRBD1 (5 bases). This CDR3 has 15 residues. Trimming pared 4 bases from V and 4 bases from J, leaving 16 bases between. The chain's CDR3 is CASSSMGGGGTEAFF. CDR3 coding DNA: TGTGCCAGCAGTTCAATGGGGGGAGGAGGCACTGAAGCTTTCTTT.

The V gene is TRBV29-1, the J gene TRBJ2-1; 10 bases fit TRBD1. Germline CDR1 and CDR2: SQVTM and ANQGSEA. J was trimmed by 7 bases and V by 3 bases; bases with no gene match: 9. The CDR3 sequence is 15 residues long. CDR3 nucleotide sequence: TGCAGCGTTGAGCACGGGGACAGGGGAAGTAATGAGCAGTTCTTC. Its translation is CSVEHGDRGSNEQFF.

With respect to this clonotype: At one end the junction does not follow the germline gene, possibly because of a read error. The chain employs TRBV28 and TRBJ2-1; no firm D call. CDR3 size: 13 residues. Germline assignment: CDR1 MDHEN and CDR2 SYDVKM. CDR3 loop: CASGLLGRSEQFF. The CDR3 DNA sequence: TGTGCCAGCGGTTTATTAGGCAGGAGTGAGCAGTTCTTC.

This clonotype was recorded at least ten times. This chain connects TRBV7-2 to TRBJ2-5, with D uncertain. V dropped 1 base and J dropped 2 bases, with 11 bases sitting between them. CDR1 SGHTA and CDR2 FQGNSA come from the germline V gene. The CDR3 runs to 15 residues. The CDR3 sequence: CASSLGYAEQETQYF. For the CDR3, the DNA is TGTGCCAGCAGCTTAGGCTACGCCGAACAAGAGACCCAGTACTTC.

This clonotype was found many times. The J gene is TRBJ2-7, the V gene TRBV6-1; D uncertain. V was shortened by 1 base and J by 3 bases, with 10 bases between the two germline ends. This CDR3 is built from 14 residues. Germline loops: CDR1 MNHNS, CDR2 SASEGT. For the CDR3, the DNA is TGTGCCAGCAGTGAAGGATGGGGTCTCTACGAGCAGTACTTC. Protein sequence: CASSEGWGLYEQYF.

This clonotype has ten or more counts. The chain has TRBV7-2 and TRBJ1-5; no clear D. Between the trimmed V and J ends, which lost 1 base and 7 bases, there was a span of 8 bases. CDR1 and CDR2 from the germline V gene are SGHTA and FQGNSA. The length of the CDR3 is 13 residues. The CDR3 region has the DNA TGTGCCAGCAGCTTAGTGTATGGACAGCCCCAGCATTTT. Translating it yields CASSLVYGQPQHF.

This clonotype appeared a single time. This chain joins TRBV11-2 and TRBJ1-3; D gene unclear. The CDR3 has 14 residues. Trimming shortened V by 0 bases and J by 12 bases, and 15 bases separated the two germline ends. Germline V gene data show CDR1 as SGHAT and CDR2 as FQNNGV. The CDR3 sequence: CASSLDRKVLDIYF. The CDR3 DNA is TGTGCCAGCAGCTTAGATCGAAAGGTTCTGGACATATATTTT. Based on the CDR3 plus reference TRBV11-2 and TRBJ1-3, the full variable domain is EAGVAQSPRYKIIEKRQSVAFWCNPISGHATLYWYQQILGQGPKLLIQFQNNGVVDDSQLPKDRFSAERLKGVDSTLKIQPAKLEDSAVYLCASSLDRKVLDIYFGEGSWLTVV.

This clonotype was counted between two and nine times. The chain has TRBV29-1 and TRBJ1-1; 11 positions agree with TRBD1. The CDR3 loop spans 15 amino acids. CDR1 is SQVTM and CDR2 is ANQGSEA in the germline V gene. With V trimmed by 6 bases and J by 0 bases, 6 bases remained unmatched. In nucleotides, the CDR3 is TGCAGCGTCGCAGGACAGGGGGCCATGAACACTGAAGCTTTCTTT. Amino acid sequence: CSVAGQGAMNTEAFF. Filled out from reference TRBV29-1 and TRBJ1-1, the complete variable domain reads SAVISQKPSRDICQRGTSLTIQCQVDSQVTMMFWYRQQPGQSLTLIATANQGSEATYESGFVIDKFPISRPNLTFSTLTVSNMSPEDSSIYLCSVAGQGAMNTEAFFGQGTRLTVV.

The V gene is TRBV5-6, the J gene TRBJ2-5; weak D call: TRBD1 (5 bases). CDR1 and CDR2 from the germline V gene are SGHDT and YYEEEE. With 0 bases removed from V and 13 bases from J, the gap between germline ends came to 13 bases. This CDR3 comprises 12 residues. CDR3 sequence (DNA): TGTGCCAGCAGCTTGGACAGGATCGTGTTGTACTTC. Its translation: CASSLDRIVLYF.

The gene calls are TRBV29-1 and TRBJ2-1; no firm D call. V was cut by 7 bases and J by 0 bases, with 13 bases left in between. The germline V gene has CDR1 SQVTM and CDR2 ANQGSEA. The CDR3 length is 14 residues. CDR3: CSGSGFSSYNEQFF. CDR3 DNA: TGCAGCGGTTCTGGGTTTAGCTCCTACAATGAGCAGTTCTTC.

The rearrangement links TRBV6-6 to TRBJ2-3; TRBD1 aligns across 11 bases. V was clipped by 2 bases and J by 8 bases; unmatched bases: 6. The germline gives CDR1 MNHNY, CDR2 SVGAGI (reference sequence). There are 15 residues in the CDR3. CDR3 loop: CASSYGQGAPGTQYF. The CDR3 coding sequence is TGTGCCAGCAGTTACGGACAGGGGGCGCCGGGTACGCAGTATTTT.

This chain connects TRBV27 to TRBJ2-4; no firm D call. Germline CDR1 and CDR2: MNHEY and SMNVEV (reference sequence). The V end lost 6 bases, the J end lost 0 bases, and 9 bases lay between the germline ends. The CDR3 contains 14 residues. CDR3 residues: CASSANLAKNIQYF. In DNA form, the CDR3 reads TGTGCCAGCAGCGCCAATTTAGCCAAAAACATTCAGTACTTC.

This clonotype was counted only a few times. The chain recombines TRBV5-3 with TRBJ1-1; D gene unclear. TRBV5-3 is flagged as an ORF with uncertain function. The CDR3 covers 14 residues. Trimming took 8 bases from V and 0 from J, leaving 14 bases between them. DNA of the CDR3: TGTGCCAGCACCCCGGGCATCATGAACACTGAAGCTTTCTTT. This gives the protein CASTPGIMNTEAFF.

CDR3 amino acids: CASSYNLGTGGDSPLHF. CDR3 DNA sequence: TGTGCCAGCAGCTACAATTTAGGGACAGGCGGGGATTCACCCCTCCACTTT. The V gene is TRBV7-9, the J gene TRBJ1-6; TRBD1 matches 8 bases. This CDR3 is 17 amino acids long. Germline loops: CDR1 SEHNR, CDR2 FQNEAQ (reference sequence). After removal of 4 bases from V and 8 bases from J, the junction contained 13 bases not matched to a gene.

V and J are TRBV11-2 and TRBJ2-7; D uncertain. Germline CDR1 reads SGHAT; CDR2 reads FQNNGV. This CDR3 comprises 15 residues. Trimming cost V 0 bases and J 4 bases, with 13 bases left between them. CDR3 amino acids: CASSLDHGHGYEQYF. The CDR3 DNA sequence: TGTGCCAGCAGCTTAGATCACGGCCACGGGTACGAGCAGTACTTC. The full variable domain, rest sourced from reference TRBV11-2 and TRBJ2-7, is EAGVAQSPRYKIIEKRQSVAFWCNPISGHATLYWYQQILGQGPKLLIQFQNNGVVDDSQLPKDRFSAERLKGVDSTLKIQPAKLEDSAVYLCASSLDHGHGYEQYFGPGTRLTVT.